This TCR beta chain emerged from a study of CD8+CD57+ T cells in acquired aplastic anemia. Study-level background: Average DNA yield from sorted CD4+ and CD8+ cells was approximately 3 ug.

Study-wide results and limits: About 28 sequences, all CD8+ CDR3, were shared between patients and controls. Patients were compared with controls for CD8+ Simpson's diversity, and no significant difference emerged.

Before being chosen for sequencing, patients had shown CD8+CD57+ cell expansion by flow cytometry. TCR beta VDJ and CDR3 were profiled, and genomic DNA was the template. TCRdb re-analysed the reads in MiXCR, keeping a single row per CDR3 protein. Of 270,000 or so distinct CDR3 sequences detected, 82% appear once; the ten largest clones hold 40% to 55%. The germline V gene encodes CDR1 SGHTA and CDR2 FQGNSA. The CDR3 spans 13 residues. To note about this clonotype: The antigen is unknown. This CDR3 is missing its conserved last phenylalanine or tryptophan, likely due to a read error.

This chain connects TRBV7-2 to TRBJ1-5; D remains ambiguous. The sequenced sample consisted of sorted CD4+, CD8+, or CD8+CD57+ T cells (not recorded which) from PBMCs. The source is a human donor with aplastic anemia. CDR3 DNA sequence: TGCGCCAGCAGCCTAGCAGGAAGTCAGGACCAGCATTAT. This gives the protein CASSLAGSQDQHY.